The 18 T cell receptor beta chains below come from one sample, sequenced in a study of OX40 agonist ivuxolimab in advanced cancers. Receptor amplification or capture employed the immunoSEQ multiplex PCR assay. The table comes from immuneACCESS by way of TCRdb, which keeps in-frame sequences with V and J called. Part of the clones is missing from these tables; in studies checked, under half for an unresolved V gene and the rest for unknown reasons. Recorded for this sample are tens of thousands of clones; around 85% of them occurred a single time. The leading ten clones occupy approximately 6.8% of the sample. Material: CD4+ or CD8+ T cells sorted from blood, obtained in a trial of the OX40 agonist ivuxolimab. All receptors derive from an adult with an advanced solid tumor such as melanoma, head and neck, liver or kidney cancer.

The V gene is TRBV2, the J gene TRBJ1-2; D is uncertain. V shed 7 bases and J shed 5 bases, with 11 bases lying between them. Germline CDR1 and CDR2: SNHLY and FYNNEI. This CDR3 region has 12 residues. The CDR3 region is CASTIDTYGYTF. The CDR3 DNA reads as TGTGCCAGCACCATCGACACTTATGGCTACACCTTC. Full variable domain (missing parts from reference TRBV2 and TRBJ1-2): EPEVTQTPSHQVTQMGQEVILRCVPISNHLYFYWYRQILGQKVEFLVSFYNNEISEKSEIFDDQFSVERPDGSNFTLKIRSTKLEDSAMYFCASTIDTYGYTFGSGTRLTVV.

CDR3 amino acids: CACLYRDQHSPLHF. CDR3 sequence (DNA): TGTGCCTGCCTGTACCGGGACCAACATTCACCCCTCCACTTT. This chain joins TRBV30 and TRBJ1-6, with D maybe TRBD1 (5 bases). Germline V gene sequence: CDR1 GTSNPN, CDR2 SVGIG (reference sequence). There are 14 residues in the CDR3. V lost 6 bases and J 8 bases, leaving 17 bases between the germline ends.

V is TRBV29-1 and J is TRBJ1-2; D may be TRBD1 (6 bases). V was cut by 5 bases and J by 4 bases, with 14 bases left in between. Germline V CDR1 and CDR2: SQVTM, ANQGSEA. This CDR3 has 13 amino acids. The CDR3 spells CSVNEGGGYGYTF. CDR3 bases: TGCAGCGTTAATGAGGGAGGGGGCTATGGCTACACCTTC.

This chain links TRBV21-1 with TRBJ1-1; the tabulated D call, TRBD1, remains unverified against the DNA. TRBV21-1 is a pseudogene segment. The CDR3 runs 15 residues. As DNA, the CDR3 is TGTGCCAGCAGCAATTCAGGGGGCTGTGACACTGAAGCTTTCTTT. Its translation is CASSNSGGCDTEAFF.

The CDR3 loop is CASSPSTGDNYGYTF. The DNA of the CDR3 is TGTGCCAGCAGCCCCTCGACAGGCGACAACTATGGCTACACCTTC. The rearrangement joins TRBV9 to TRBJ1-2, with a possible D match to TRBD1 (6 bases). The V gene's germline CDR1 is SGDLS and CDR2 YYNGEE. The CDR3 runs 15 residues. Trimming shortened V by 4 bases and J by 2 bases, and 15 bases separated the two germline ends.

This clone turned up a few times. The chain joins TRBV29-1 to TRBJ1-1; 7 bases agree with TRBD1. Germline V gene lookup returns CDR1 SQVTM and CDR2 ANQGSEA. The CDR3 has 13 amino acids. V lost 7 bases and J lost 0; bases outside the gene matches: 5. This CDR3 reads CSGTGQLNTEAFF. The CDR3 DNA follows: TGCAGCGGGACGGGACAGTTGAACACTGAAGCTTTCTTT.

The chain uses TRBV7-6 and TRBJ2-2; D is unclear. Germline lookup yields CDR1 SGHVS and CDR2 FNYEAQ. Trimming pared 5 bases from V and 8 bases from J, leaving 12 bases between. The CDR3 loop spans 13 amino acids. CDR3 bases: TGTGCCAGCAGCGGTGGGGTGTTGGGGGAGCTGTTTTTT. This gives the protein CASSGGVLGELFF.

V is TRBV10-2 and J is TRBJ2-7; no firm D call. The CDR3 runs to 13 residues. Trimming removed 0 bases from V and 7 bases from J, with 10 bases in between. Germline CDR1 WSHSY, CDR2 SAAADI. The CDR3 sequence is CASSESPRLEQYF. CDR3 coding DNA: TGCGCCAGCAGTGAGTCTCCGCGACTTGAGCAGTACTTC.

The chain couples TRBV6-5 to TRBJ2-3; D uncertain. The germline CDR1 and CDR2 sequences are MNHEY and SVGAGI. V lost 1 base and J lost 0, with 11 bases in between. The length of the CDR3 is 16 residues. The CDR3 spells CASSYFAQESTDTQYF. CDR3 DNA sequence: TGTGCCAGCAGTTACTTCGCGCAAGAGAGCACAGATACGCAGTATTTT.

The chain links TRBV7-9 to TRBJ1-1; D ambiguous. V lost 3 bases and J lost 5, with 7 bases in between. The CDR3 loop spans 12 amino acids. Germline CDR1 is SEHNR and CDR2 is FQNEAQ (reference sequence). CDR3 sequence reads: CASSLPSTEAFF. The DNA of the CDR3 is TGTGCCAGCAGCTTGCCGTCAACTGAAGCTTTCTTT.

The chain couples TRBV6-5 to TRBJ2-7; D ambiguous. V was clipped by 6 bases and J by 5 bases, with 8 bases between them. This CDR3 region has 11 residues. Germline CDR1 and CDR2: MNHEY and SVGAGI. CDR3 sequence: CASRVWDEQYF. The CDR3, as DNA: TGTGCCAGCAGAGTTTGGGACGAGCAGTACTTC.

This chain links TRBV18 with TRBJ1-6, with D hard to call. Trimming pared 3 bases from V and 5 bases from J, leaving 11 bases between. The germline gives CDR1 KGHSH, CDR2 LQKENI. The CDR3 extends over 15 amino acids. In nucleotides, the CDR3 is TGTGCCAGCTCACCCCCCGGACTGGATAATTCACCCCTCCACTTT. Protein: CASSPPGLDNSPLHF. The entire variable domain, with the rest obtained from reference TRBV18 and TRBJ1-6, is as follows: NAGVMQNPRHLVRRRGQEARLRCSPMKGHSHVYWYRQLPEEGLKFMVYLQKENIIDESGMPKERFSAEFPKEGPSILRIQQVVRGDSAAYFCASSPPGLDNSPLHFGNGTRLTVT.

The chain uses TRBV5-1 and TRBJ2-5, with D perhaps TRBD2 (7 bases). The CDR3 runs to 14 residues. CDR1 is SGHRS, CDR2 YFSETQ, per germline. V was clipped by 4 bases and J by 5 bases, with 15 bases between them. The CDR3 DNA sequence: TGCGCCAGCAGCCCCGGGGGGCCCGCCGAGACCCAGTACTTC. Amino acids: CASSPGGPAETQYF. The full variable domain, in which reference TRBV5-1 and TRBJ2-5 provide the parts outside the CDR3, is KAGVTQTPRYLIKTRGQQVTLSCSPISGHRSVSWYQQTPGQGLQFLFEYFSETQRNKGNFPGRFSGRQFSNSRSEMNVSTLELGDSALYLCASSPGGPAETQYFGPGTRLLVL.

The chain employs TRBV18 and TRBJ1-1, with D uncertain. The V and J ends lost 3 bases and 1 base respectively, with 9 bases between them. The CDR3 has 14 amino acids. From germline, CDR1 is KGHSH and CDR2 LQKENI. In nucleotides, the CDR3 is TGTGCCAGCTCACCCCTACAAGGGAACACTGAAGCTTTCTTT. As protein: CASSPLQGNTEAFF.

The chain uses TRBV18 and TRBJ2-3, with D perhaps matching TRBD1 (5 bases). V was clipped by 5 bases and J by 5 bases, with 8 bases between them. This CDR3 comprises 12 residues. The germline gives CDR1 KGHSH, CDR2 LQKENI. CDR3 residues: CASSLDKDTQYF. The CDR3 DNA reads TGTGCCAGCTCATTGGACAAAGATACGCAGTATTTT.

In DNA, the CDR3 is TGTGCCAGCTCCTCTTACGGACAGGCCAACTCTGGAAACACCATATATTTT. It yields the protein CASSSYGQANSGNTIYF. The chain combines TRBV27 with TRBJ1-3, with 7 bases identical to TRBD1. Germline V lookup: CDR1 MNHEY, CDR2 SMNVEV (reference sequence). The CDR3 runs 17 residues. The ends lost 8 bases at V and 0 bases at J; junction bases unmatched: 13.

The DNA for the CDR3 is TGTGCCAGCAGAGGGACAGGGGGCACTGAAGCTTTCTTT. Residues: CASRGTGGTEAFF. The chain carries TRBV2 and TRBJ1-1, with 11 bases fitting TRBD1. The V segment lost 6 bases and the J segment 4 bases; nucleotides outside the gene matches: 1. The length of the CDR3 is 13 residues. In germline, CDR1 is SNHLY, CDR2 FYNNEI. The full variable domain, its missing parts supplied by reference TRBV2 and TRBJ1-1, is EPEVTQTPSHQVTQMGQEVILRCVPISNHLYFYWYRQILGQKVEFLVSFYNNEISEKSEIFDDQFSVERPDGSNFTLKIRSTKLEDSAMYFCASRGTGGTEAFFGQGTRLTVV.

The rearrangement uses TRBV10-3 and TRBJ1-1, with TRBD1 matching over 7 bases. The V and J ends lost 6 bases and 4 bases, in that order; junction bases with no gene match: 5. CDR3 length: 13 amino acids. Germline V CDR1 and CDR2: ENHRY, SYGVKD. The CDR3 loop reads CAIRDQGGTEAFF. CDR3 DNA sequence: TGTGCCATCAGAGACCAGGGGGGCACTGAAGCTTTCTTT.